The text below deals with one T cell receptor beta chain. Its specificity is unknown. The data were obtained in a study of cytomegalovirus exposure and HLA in healthy donors. Whole-study results and caveats: Immune exposure was documented only through CMV serostatus.

This CDR3 comprises 14 residues. After removal of 8 bases from V and 5 bases from J, the junction contained 10 bases not matched to a gene. From germline, CDR1 is SNHLY and CDR2 FYNNEI. Primers included in the PCR were 60 Vbeta and 13 Jbeta primers. The data were produced by immunoSEQ multiplex PCR, yet TCRdb's version contains in-frame clones alone and is incomplete. Of 130,000 or so clones in the sample, about 70% were seen once. Sample: PBMCs. The chain links TRBV2 to TRBJ2-5; 8 bases agree with TRBD1. The TCR originated in a woman between 35 and 50 years old in good health and CMV-seropositive. CDR3 sequence reads: CASVKTDRAETQYF. The CDR3 DNA reads TGTGCCAGCGTTAAGACGGACAGGGCGGAGACCCAGTACTTC. The whole variable domain, remainder taken from reference TRBV2 and TRBJ2-5, is EPEVTQTPSHQVTQMGQEVILRCVPISNHLYFYWYRQILGQKVEFLVSFYNNEISEKSEIFDDQFSVERPDGSNFTLKIRSTKLEDSAMYFCASVKTDRAETQYFGPGTRLLVL.